This T cell receptor beta chain is drawn from a study of blood T cells in healthy people across ages. PCR was performed a second time for 7 to 11 cycles using a sample-barcoded 5' primer and a J-beta primer mix. Each cDNA was tagged by a template-switch adaptor containing 12 random nucleotides. Per-sample output comprised a minimum of 2.5 million paired-end reads containing CDR3. TCRdb processed the 5' RACE reads anew with MiXCR; each CDR3 protein has one entry. The sample consists of some 890,000 distinct CDR3 sequences, 29% of them appearing once. CDR1 is SGHRS and CDR2 is YFSETQ in the germline V gene. Unmatched junction bases numbered 8, after V lost 0 bases and J lost 8 bases. This CDR3 is built from 17 residues. Aged roughly 6 to 90, donors were systemically healthy Caucasians from Russia. In this sample, this clonotype turned up a few times. This sample also appeared in a second study, on T cells of mothers and their children.

The chain links TRBV5-1 to TRBJ2-1, with 13 bases aligning to TRBD2. The clonotype originates from a woman in her 40s in good health. The sequenced sample consisted of blood. CDR3 region: CASSLGQGLAGLDEQFF. The CDR3 coding sequence is TGCGCCAGCAGCTTGGGACAGGGACTAGCGGGGTTGGATGAGCAGTTCTTC.